This T cell receptor (beta chain) was recorded in a study of T-cell memory formation after mild COVID-19. The study's findings and limits: The finding that pre-infection memory included some responding clones suggested that cross-reactive memory joined.

V lost 4 bases and J lost 18, with 31 bases in between. CDR1 and CDR2 (germline): DFQATT, SNEGSKA (reference sequence). The CDR3 runs to 16 residues. TCRdb processed the 5' RACE reads anew with MiXCR; each CDR3 protein has one entry. The table shows 300,000 or so distinct CDR3 sequences, with roughly 16% occurring only once. About this clonotype: Its specificity is unknown.

Material for sequencing was PBMCs or a T cell subset sorted from them (not recorded which). This clonotype was obtained from a man aged 18 to 29 who had mild COVID-19 (a few samples of this study predate the infection). Cell type and time point are not known. The V gene is TRBV20-1, the J gene TRBJ1-6; D is perhaps TRBD1 (5 bases). This chain's CDR3 is CSATPGPGTNSPLDHF. The CDR3 nucleotides read TGCAGTGCTACTCCTGGGCCGGGGACCAATTCACCCCTGGACCACTTT.